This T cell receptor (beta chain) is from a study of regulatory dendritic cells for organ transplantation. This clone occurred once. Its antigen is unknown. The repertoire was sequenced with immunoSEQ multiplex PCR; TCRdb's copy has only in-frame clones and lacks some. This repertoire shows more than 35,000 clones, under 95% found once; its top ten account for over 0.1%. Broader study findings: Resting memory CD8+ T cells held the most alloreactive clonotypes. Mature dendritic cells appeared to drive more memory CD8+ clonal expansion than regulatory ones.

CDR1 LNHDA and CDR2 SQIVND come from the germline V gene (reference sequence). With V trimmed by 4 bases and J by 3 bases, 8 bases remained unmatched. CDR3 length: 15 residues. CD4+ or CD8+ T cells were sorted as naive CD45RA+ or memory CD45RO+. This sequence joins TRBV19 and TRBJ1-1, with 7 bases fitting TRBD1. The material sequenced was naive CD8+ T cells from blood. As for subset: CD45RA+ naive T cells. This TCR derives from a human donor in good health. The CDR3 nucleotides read TGTGCCAGTAGTACTTCAGGGGGGTCCCACACTGAAGCTTTCTTT. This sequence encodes CASSTSGGSHTEAFF.